The T cell receptor beta chain under discussion was sequenced for a study of blood T cell repertoires in COVID-19. Participants were aged about 18 to 100 years, lived in 24 US areas, and enrolled virtually. Which cohort a participant joined came from the clinical history participants gave. A PCR-confirmed or clinician-diagnosed COVID-19 case had contacted exposed participants within 2 weeks of entry. Sequenced by immunoSEQ multiplex PCR; TCRdb stores in-frame clones only, minus some. Of about 350,000 clones in the sample, 88% are singletons; the top ten hold 1%. Sample: PBMCs or T cells enriched from blood (not recorded which). The receptor's source is a woman aged 25 to 45 who had been exposed to COVID-19.

The CDR3 sequence: CASPTAAGNTIYF. The CDR3 coding sequence is TGTGCCAGCCCGACAGCAGCTGGAAACACCATATATTTT. The chain is built from TRBV19 and TRBJ1-3; TRBD1 is a possible D gene (5 bases). CDR1 and CDR2 from the germline V gene are LNHDA and SQIVND (reference sequence). The CDR3 sequence is 13 residues long. Trimming shortened V by 9 bases and J by 2 bases, and 11 bases separated the two germline ends.